These 23 T cell receptor beta chains were sequenced from one sample in a study of CD8 T cells in Susac syndrome. RNA was extracted with the RNeasy kit, and a quantity of 0.5 to 1 ug was reverse transcribed using random hexamers. Via MiXCR, TCRdb re-called the immunoSEQ multiplex PCR reads, giving one row per CDR3 protein. Counted here are roughly 200,000 distinct CDR3 sequences, approximately 95% occurring once; the ten biggest clones make up approximately 0.1%. Sequencing was done on a sample of CD4+ T cells from PBMCs. The receptors originated from a human donor in good health.

The gene calls are TRBV6-5 and TRBJ2-7, with TRBD1 matching 7 bases. The V gene's germline CDR1 is MNHEY and CDR2 SVGAGI. The CDR3 has 14 residues. V shed 2 bases and J 5 bases; nucleotides not matched to a gene: 6. The CDR3 loop reads CASSYQSDRHEQYF. Here the CDR3 DNA reads TGTGCCAGCAGTTACCAATCGGACAGGCACGAGCAGTACTTC.

This clonotype was seen just once. The chain combines TRBV29-1 with TRBJ2-1; 15 nucleotides line up with TRBD2. With 1 base clipped from V and 8 bases from J, the junction kept 6 bases outside the gene matches. CDR3 length: 16 amino acids. From germline, CDR1 is SQVTM and CDR2 ANQGSEA. The CDR3 sequence is CSVEGGLAGGVDEQFF. In DNA form, the CDR3 reads TGCAGCGTTGAAGGGGGACTAGCGGGAGGAGTGGATGAGCAGTTCTTC.

The rearrangement joins TRBV30 to TRBJ1-4; unclear D gene. The CDR3 covers 14 residues. V gave up 0 bases and J gave up 1 base, with 6 bases separating them. The V gene's germline CDR1 is GTSNPN and CDR2 SVGIG (reference sequence). CDR3 bases: TGTGCCTGGAGTGTCGGAGGAACTAATGAAAAACTGTTTTTT. Translation gives CAWSVGGTNEKLFF.

This clonotype was observed once. The gene calls are TRBV28 and TRBJ2-5; TRBD2 matches 11 bases. The CDR3 is 13 amino acids. Germline V gene data show CDR1 as MDHEN and CDR2 as SYDVKM. Germline trimming cut 7 bases from V and 4 bases from J; bases unmatched to any gene: 2. The CDR3 loop reads CASIAGGRETQYF. The CDR3 coding sequence is TGTGCCAGCATAGCGGGAGGGAGAGAGACCCAGTACTTC.

This chain uses TRBV3-1 with TRBJ2-7, with 8 bases lining up with TRBD1. The CDR3 consists of 15 residues. Germline CDR1 reads LGHDT; CDR2 reads YNNKEL (reference sequence). The ends lost 2 bases at V and 7 bases at J; junction bases unmatched: 10. In nucleotides, the CDR3 is TGTGCCAGCAGCCAAACCGGGACAGGCCGGGGAGAGCAGTACTTC. Translation gives CASSQTGTGRGEQYF.

This clonotype was recorded once. The V gene is TRBV29-1, the J gene TRBJ1-2, with D unresolved. CDR3 size: 13 residues. Trimming cost V 7 bases and J 4 bases, with 16 bases left between them. Looked up from germline, CDR1 is SQVTM and CDR2 is ANQGSEA. This chain's CDR3 is CSARSEGGYGYTF. The CDR3 coding sequence is TGCAGCGCCCGCTCAGAAGGCGGCTATGGCTACACCTTC.

This chain joins TRBV18 and TRBJ1-1; D is unclear. The CDR3 covers 13 residues. V lost 3 bases and J lost 1, with 6 bases in between. In germline, CDR1 is KGHSH, CDR2 LQKENI. CDR3 amino acids: CASSPAQNTEAFF. The CDR3 DNA is TGTGCCAGCTCACCGGCACAGAACACTGAAGCTTTCTTT.

The rearrangement uses TRBV4-3 and TRBJ2-2, with D unresolved. V lost 1 base and J 0 bases, leaving 9 bases between the germline ends. The CDR3 is made up of 16 amino acids. Germline CDR1 LGHNA, CDR2 YSLEER. CDR3 in DNA: TGCGCCAGCAGCCAAGCGCTCATTACGAACACCGGGGAGCTGTTTTTT. This sequence encodes CASSQALITNTGELFF.

V and J are TRBV20-1 and TRBJ2-1; 7 bases line up with TRBD2. CDR1 and CDR2 from the germline V gene are DFQATT and SNEGSKA (reference sequence). Trimming at V came to 0 bases and at J to 7 bases, leaving 9 bases not matched to a gene. CDR3 length: 15 residues. This CDR3 reads CSAREASGLGNEQFF. CDR3 DNA sequence: TGCAGTGCTAGAGAGGCTAGCGGACTAGGTAATGAGCAGTTCTTC.

The gene calls are TRBV19 and TRBJ2-1, with D maybe TRBD2 (6 bases). Germline V CDR1 and CDR2: LNHDA, SQIVND (reference sequence). This CDR3 region has 13 residues. Trimming took 8 bases from V and 8 from J, leaving 16 bases between them. The CDR3 here is CASGTEGLDEQFF. CDR3 nucleotides: TGTGCCAGTGGGACGGAGGGCCTAGATGAGCAGTTCTTC. Supplemented by reference TRBV19 and TRBJ2-1, the full variable domain reads DGGITQSPKYLFRKEGQNVTLSCEQNLNHDAMYWYRQDPGQGLRLIYYSQIVNDFQKGDIAEGYSVSREKKESFPLTVTSAQKNPTAFYLCASGTEGLDEQFFGPGTRLTVL.

The chain employs TRBV29-1 and TRBJ2-1; 7 positions agree with TRBD2. The CDR3 is 17 amino acids. Germline loops: CDR1 SQVTM, CDR2 ANQGSEA. V was clipped by 6 bases and J by 8 bases; unmatched bases: 22. CDR3 region: CSVNPGGRAIVGDEQFF. In DNA, the CDR3 is TGCAGCGTAAATCCGGGCGGGAGAGCCATTGTAGGCGATGAGCAGTTCTTC.

The J gene is TRBJ2-7, the V gene TRBV7-2; possible D gene TRBD1, 6 bases. The V end was cut by 3 bases, the J end by 6 bases, with 18 bases between. There are 15 residues in the CDR3. Germline loops: CDR1 SGHTA, CDR2 FQGNSA. The CDR3 nucleotides read TGTGCCAGCAGCTTGGGGACAATTGGGGGATTCGAGCAGTACTTC. The encoded protein is CASSLGTIGGFEQYF.

The V gene is TRBV5-1, the J gene TRBJ2-3, with 7 bases aligning to TRBD1. This CDR3 is built from 15 residues. V shed 0 bases and J 3 bases; nucleotides not matched to a gene: 4. Germline values: CDR1 SGHRS, CDR2 YFSETQ. The CDR3 nucleotides read TGCGCCAGCAGCTTGGGTCAGGGGGAGACAGATACGCAGTATTTT. It yields the protein CASSLGQGETDTQYF.

The J gene is TRBJ1-2, the V gene TRBV2; maybe TRBD1 (5 bases). The CDR3 spans 11 residues. V was shortened by 4 bases and J by 7 bases, with 7 bases between the two germline ends. Germline lookup yields CDR1 SNHLY and CDR2 FYNNEI. CDR3 loop: CASSAGIGYTF. The CDR3, as DNA: TGTGCCAGCAGTGCAGGGATTGGCTACACCTTC.

J is TRBJ1-1 and V is TRBV6-1; no reliable D call. Germline values: CDR1 MNHNS, CDR2 SASEGT. The CDR3 sequence is 12 residues long. The ends were cut back, 5 bases at V and 3 bases at J, with 7 bases in the middle. The CDR3 protein is CASSFQDTEAFF. The CDR3 DNA is TGTGCCAGCAGTTTCCAGGACACTGAAGCTTTCTTT.

The chain couples TRBV3-1 to TRBJ2-5; 13 bases agree with TRBD2. This CDR3 region has 14 residues. With V trimmed by 4 bases and J by 9 bases, 5 bases remained unmatched. The V gene's germline CDR1 is LGHDT and CDR2 YNNKEL (reference sequence). The CDR3 reads CASSPGLAGAAQYF. CDR3 sequence (DNA): TGTGCCAGCAGCCCCGGACTAGCGGGAGCGGCCCAGTACTTC.

This chain joins TRBV28 and TRBJ2-7; TRBD1 matches at 7 bases. V was pared by 6 bases and J by 2 bases, with 4 bases of the junction left unmatched. Germline V gene sequence: CDR1 MDHEN, CDR2 SYDVKM. CDR3 length: 13 residues. For the CDR3, the DNA is TGTGCCAGCAGGAAACAGGGGCCCTACGAGCAGTACTTC. It specifies CASRKQGPYEQYF.

The rearrangement links TRBV7-8 to TRBJ2-7, with 12 nucleotides matching TRBD2. Looked up from germline, CDR1 is SGHVS and CDR2 is FQNEAQ. The length of the CDR3 is 15 residues. Trimming removed 3 bases from V and 6 bases from J; junction bases left unmatched: 6. The CDR3 is CASSFPTSGRGEQYF. The CDR3 bases are TGTGCCAGCAGCTTCCCGACTAGCGGGAGAGGCGAGCAGTACTTC.

V and J are TRBV9 and TRBJ2-7, with a tentative D call TRBD2 (5 bases). This CDR3 is built from 14 residues. Deletions cut 3 bases from V and 2 bases from J, with 12 bases between. Germline V gene lookup returns CDR1 SGDLS and CDR2 YYNGEE. In DNA, the CDR3 is TGTGCCAGCAGCGGGACTGACAACACCTACGAGCAGTACTTC. This gives the protein CASSGTDNTYEQYF.

This chain connects TRBV20-1 to TRBJ2-7, with D perhaps matching TRBD2 (6 bases). The CDR3 loop spans 14 amino acids. CDR1 and CDR2 (germline): DFQATT, SNEGSKA (reference sequence). The V gene lost 6 bases and the J gene lost 0 bases, with 15 bases spanning the gap. The CDR3 sequence: CSALGTLSSYEQYF. In DNA, the CDR3 is TGCAGTGCCCTGGGGACTTTAAGCTCCTACGAGCAGTACTTC.

This chain connects TRBV28 to TRBJ2-5; D may be TRBD2 (5 bases). Germline V gene sequence: CDR1 MDHEN, CDR2 SYDVKM. Trimming took 9 bases from V and 2 from J, leaving 7 bases between them. CDR3 length equals 11 residues. In nucleotides, the CDR3 is TGTGCCAGGGACTTGCAAGAGACCCAGTACTTC. This gives the protein CARDLQETQYF.

The chain couples TRBV28 to TRBJ1-2, with D uncertain. Germline loops: CDR1 MDHEN, CDR2 SYDVKM. The CDR3 spans 13 residues. Trimming cost V 3 bases and J 7 bases, with 12 bases left between them. CDR3 coding DNA: TGTGCCAGCAGTTTGCCAGATCGGGGTGGCTACACCTTC. Amino acid sequence: CASSLPDRGGYTF.

This clonotype has only one observation. The gene calls are TRBV12-3 or TRBV12-4 and TRBJ1-1; no definite D call. The CDR3 has 13 residues. V was trimmed by 6 bases and J by 4 bases, leaving 12 bases between them. The CDR3 DNA sequence: TGTGCCAGCAGGAAGAATGGCCCCACTGAAGCTTTCTTT. Amino acids: CASRKNGPTEAFF.